Below, 32 T cell receptor beta chains from the same sample are listed, as sequenced in a study of shared clonotypes between healthy human individuals. Generated by immunoSEQ multiplex PCR, the TCRdb table keeps only in-frame clones and is missing some. The table includes approximately 340,000 clones, roughly 70% detected once. Material for sequencing was memory CD4+ T cells sorted from blood. Subset meaning: CD45RA-negative fraction. The receptors were sampled from a young man in good health.

This rearrangement joins TRBV6-5 to TRBJ2-1, with 7 bases that match TRBD1. Germline V gene lookup returns CDR1 MNHEY and CDR2 SVGAGI. The CDR3 runs 14 residues. The V segment lost 10 bases and the J segment 2 bases; nucleotides outside the gene matches: 8. CDR3 in DNA: TGTGCCACCAACCGGGGACAGACCTACAATGAGCAGTTCTTC. It is translated as CATNRGQTYNEQFF.

This chain joins TRBV19 and TRBJ2-1; tentative D call: TRBD2 (6 bases). This CDR3 spans 14 amino acids. The V gene lost 5 bases and the J gene lost 2 bases, with 10 bases spanning the gap. Per the germline V gene, CDR1 is LNHDA and CDR2 is SQIVND (reference sequence). The chain's CDR3 is CASSRDSAYNEQFF. CDR3 coding DNA: TGTGCCAGTAGTCGGGACTCAGCCTACAATGAGCAGTTCTTC. The whole variable domain, filled in from reference TRBV19 and TRBJ2-1, reads DGGITQSPKYLFRKEGQNVTLSCEQNLNHDAMYWYRQDPGQGLRLIYYSQIVNDFQKGDIAEGYSVSREKKESFPLTVTSAQKNPTAFYLCASSRDSAYNEQFFGPGTRLTVL.

The V gene is TRBV14, the J gene TRBJ1-1; D is possibly TRBD1 (6 bases). Germline loops: CDR1 SGHDN, CDR2 FVKESK. CDR3 length: 15 amino acids. V was shortened by 3 bases and J by 5 bases, with 16 bases between the two germline ends. The CDR3 here is CASSQGFTGRTEAFF. The CDR3 coding sequence is TGTGCCAGCAGCCAGGGCTTCACAGGGCGGACTGAAGCTTTCTTT.

V gene TRBV7-9 combines with J gene TRBJ1-5; 9 bases line up with TRBD1. From germline, CDR1 is SEHNR and CDR2 FQNEAQ (reference sequence). V dropped 4 bases and J dropped 2; count of bases not matched to a gene: 12. The CDR3 spans 18 residues. The CDR3, as DNA: TGTGCCAGCAGCTCACACCTCAGACAGGGGGAGGGCAATCAGCCCCAGCATTTT. Translated, it gives CASSSHLRQGEGNQPQHF.

DNA for the CDR3: TGTGCCAGCAGCCAACCTGTCCGAGGGTTCTACGAGCAGTACTTC. It specifies CASSQPVRGFYEQYF. The chain employs TRBV11-2 and TRBJ2-7, with D tentatively TRBD2 (5 bases). The germline V gene encodes CDR1 SGHAT and CDR2 FQNNGV. Trimming cost V 5 bases and J 3 bases, with 17 bases left between them. CDR3 size: 15 residues.

This clone was recorded only once. CDR3 amino acids: CASSPSGFSTDTQYF. The CDR3, as DNA: TGCGCCAGCAGCCCTAGCGGGTTTAGCACAGATACGCAGTATTTT. This rearrangement joins TRBV5-1 to TRBJ2-3, with 8 bases identical to TRBD2. With V trimmed by 4 bases and J by 0 bases, 4 bases remained unmatched. The CDR3 totals 15 residues. CDR1 SGHRS and CDR2 YFSETQ come from the germline V gene. Based on the CDR3 plus reference TRBV5-1 and TRBJ2-3, the full variable domain is KAGVTQTPRYLIKTRGQQVTLSCSPISGHRSVSWYQQTPGQGLQFLFEYFSETQRNKGNFPGRFSGRQFSNSRSEMNVSTLELGDSALYLCASSPSGFSTDTQYFGPGTRLTVL.

Written as DNA, the CDR3 is TGCGCCAGCAGCCAAGATCGCGAGCAGTACTTC. Encoded protein: CASSQDREQYF. This chain connects TRBV4-3 to TRBJ2-7; no clear D gene. V lost 0 bases and J 6 bases, leaving 3 bases between the germline ends. The CDR3 length is 11 residues. CDR1 and CDR2 from the germline V gene are LGHNA and YSLEER.

This chain connects TRBV5-4 to TRBJ2-1, with unresolved D. V shed 4 bases and J shed 1 base, with 3 bases lying between them. This CDR3 comprises 12 residues. Germline CDR1 is SGHNT and CDR2 is YYREEE (reference sequence). Written as DNA, the CDR3 is TGTGCCAGCAGCCAGTCCTACAATGAGCAGTTCTTC. This gives the protein CASSQSYNEQFF.

The rearrangement uses TRBV19 and TRBJ2-6; 11 bases align to TRBD1. The length of the CDR3 is 16 residues. CDR1 LNHDA and CDR2 SQIVND come from the germline V gene (reference sequence). V lost 3 bases and J lost 2; bases outside the gene matches: 0. Here the CDR3 DNA reads TGTGCCAGTAGTATGGGACAGGGGGCTGGGGCCAACGTCCTGACTTTC. Amino acid sequence: CASSMGQGAGANVLTF.

This clone was counted many times. This chain joins TRBV15 and TRBJ2-1; possible D gene TRBD1, 6 bases. V lost 4 bases and J lost 15, with 19 bases in between. Looked up from germline, CDR1 is LNHNV and CDR2 is YYDKDF (reference sequence). The CDR3 has 13 amino acids. The CDR3 here is CATSTGAGDPPFF. The CDR3 region has the DNA TGTGCCACCAGCACCGGGGCAGGGGACCCCCCGTTCTTC.

The chain joins TRBV7-6 to TRBJ2-3; D may be TRBD2 (5 bases). The CDR3 sequence is 15 residues long. V was cut by 0 bases and J by 1 base, with 8 bases left in between. The germline CDR1 and CDR2 sequences are SGHVS and FNYEAQ. CDR3 DNA sequence: TGTGCCAGCAGCTTAGCGCGGGTACGCACAGATACGCAGTATTTT. This codes for CASSLARVRTDTQYF. The full variable domain, with the rest looked up from reference TRBV7-6 and TRBJ2-3, is GAGVSQSPRYKVTKRGQDVALRCDPISGHVSLYWYRQALGQGPEFLTYFNYEAQQDKSGLPNDRFSAERPEGSISTLTIQRTEQRDSAMYRCASSLARVRTDTQYFGPGTRLTVL.

CDR3 loop: CASSQDAGDRQETQYF. In nucleotides, the CDR3 is TGCGCCAGCAGCCAAGATGCGGGGGACCGCCAAGAGACCCAGTACTTC. The chain joins TRBV4-1 to TRBJ2-5; 7 nucleotides align to TRBD2. Trimming took 0 bases from V and 1 from J; bases not matched to a gene: 5. The CDR3 loop spans 16 amino acids. Germline-derived CDR1 and CDR2 are MGHRA and YSYEKL.

This clone was detected many times. J is TRBJ2-1 and V is TRBV5-1; 9 bases map to TRBD2. V shed 0 bases, J shed 8 bases, and the junction held 6 bases outside the gene matches. Germline loops: CDR1 SGHRS, CDR2 YFSETQ. CDR3 length equals 15 residues. The CDR3 protein is CASSLDGTSFYEQFF. CDR3 sequence (DNA): TGCGCCAGCAGCTTGGACGGGACTAGCTTCTATGAGCAGTTCTTC.

This clone showed up just a few times. Possible read error: a much larger clone is one base away. The chain has TRBV28 and TRBJ1-5; 10 nucleotides match TRBD1. CDR3 length equals 13 residues. Looked up from germline, CDR1 is MDHEN and CDR2 is SYDVKM. Germline trimming cut 4 bases from V and 6 bases from J; bases unmatched to any gene: 0. CDR3 protein: CASSWTGGQPQHF. The CDR3 bases are TGTGCCAGCAGTTGGACAGGGGGTCAGCCCCAGCATTTT.

A few counts support this clone. The chain recombines TRBV11-2 with TRBJ1-2, with 7 bases identical to TRBD1. CDR3 length: 14 residues. Germline CDR1 and CDR2: SGHAT and FQNNGV. J was trimmed by 4 bases and V by 5 bases; bases with no gene match: 7. The CDR3 region is CASSARDRSYGYTF. The CDR3 nucleotides read TGTGCCAGCAGCGCCCGGGACAGAAGCTATGGCTACACCTTC.

The chain employs TRBV7-2 and TRBJ2-3; TRBD2 matches at 12 bases. V shed 5 bases, J shed 7 bases, and the junction held 4 bases outside the gene matches. Germline V gives CDR1 SGHTA, CDR2 FQGNSA. The CDR3 is 14 residues long. CDR3 sequence: CASSKTSGSYTQYF. In nucleotides, the CDR3 is TGTGCCAGCAGCAAGACTAGCGGGAGTTATACGCAGTATTTT. The full variable domain, its missing parts supplied by reference TRBV7-2 and TRBJ2-3, is GAGVSQSPSNKVTEKGKDVELRCDPISGHTALYWYRQSLGQGLEFLIYFQGNSAPDKSGLPSDRFSAERTGGSVSTLTIQRTQQEDSAVYLCASSKTSGSYTQYFGPGTRLTVL.

This clone came up a few times. The chain recombines TRBV6-6 with TRBJ2-3; 12 bases are shared with TRBD2. With V trimmed by 7 bases and J by 5 bases, 4 bases remained unmatched. CDR1 MNHNY and CDR2 SVGAGI come from the germline V gene (reference sequence). The CDR3 has 14 amino acids. The CDR3 sequence is CASTLAGGIDTQYF. For the CDR3, the DNA is TGTGCCAGCACCCTAGCGGGAGGGATAGATACGCAGTATTTT.

This clone has just a few counts. This chain joins TRBV18 and TRBJ2-7, with 10 bases that match TRBD2. Germline-derived CDR1 and CDR2 are KGHSH and LQKENI. CDR3 length: 15 amino acids. Trimming cost V 6 bases and J 0 bases; bases outside gene matches: 5. CDR3 residues: CASSLGTSDSYEQYF. In nucleotides, the CDR3 is TGTGCCAGCTCGTTAGGGACTAGCGACTCCTACGAGCAGTACTTC.

The genes are TRBV19 and TRBJ2-6, with TRBD1 matching over 8 bases. V gave up 4 bases and J gave up 1 base; unmatched junction bases: 15. The CDR3 consists of 20 residues. Per germline, CDR1 LNHDA and CDR2 SQIVND (reference sequence). The CDR3 nucleotides are TGTGCCAGTAGTAGGGAGGCGGGCAGGGGGCAGGTATCTGGGGCCAACGTCCTGACTTTC. Its translation: CASSREAGRGQVSGANVLTF.

The chain recombines TRBV6-1 with TRBJ1-5; the D is unclear. The CDR3 runs to 13 residues. In germline, CDR1 is MNHNS, CDR2 SASEGT. The V gene lost 3 bases and the J gene lost 5 bases, with 8 bases spanning the gap. CDR3 sequence reads: CASSDLTYQPQHF. In DNA, the CDR3 is TGTGCCAGCAGTGATTTGACGTATCAGCCCCAGCATTTT.

This chain links TRBV7-7 with TRBJ2-5; D remains unclear. CDR3 length: 14 amino acids. Germline V CDR1 and CDR2: SSHAT, FNYEAQ (reference sequence). V lost 1 base, J lost 6 bases, and 12 bases lay in between. The CDR3 sequence is CASSLGDRQQTQYF. In nucleotides, the CDR3 is TGTGCCAGCAGCTTAGGAGACCGTCAGCAGACCCAGTACTTC.

V and J are TRBV7-8 and TRBJ2-7, with 10 bases identical to TRBD2. There are 16 residues in the CDR3. CDR1 and CDR2 from the germline V gene are SGHVS and FQNEAQ. V trimming: 6 bases; J trimming: 3 bases; junction bases outside the gene matches: 11. CDR3 sequence: CASSFRSGRRVYEQYF. As DNA, the CDR3 is TGTGCCAGCAGTTTCCGTAGCGGGAGGAGGGTCTACGAGCAGTACTTC.

CDR3 DNA: TGCGCCAGCAGCCAAGCACTAGCGATCAATGAGCAGTTCTTC. Translation gives CASSQALAINEQFF. V and J are TRBV4-3 and TRBJ2-1; 7 bases align to TRBD2. Losses at the gene ends were 1 base for V and 6 bases for J; bases not matched to a gene: 3. Germline CDR1 and CDR2: LGHNA and YSLEER. CDR3 length: 14 amino acids.

The chain is built from TRBV2 and TRBJ2-2, with D perhaps matching TRBD2 (6 bases). The germline V and J ends were trimmed by 3 bases and 4 bases, with 15 bases remaining between them. This CDR3 comprises 16 residues. Germline V gene data show CDR1 as SNHLY and CDR2 as FYNNEI. The CDR3 coding sequence is TGTGCCAGCAGTGAGCCGGGACTCCTGGGCACCGGGGAGCTGTTTTTT. Translation: CASSEPGLLGTGELFF.

This chain joins TRBV5-6 and TRBJ1-2; D uncertain. The CDR3 is 14 residues long. V dropped 4 bases and J dropped 4 bases, with 14 bases sitting between them. The germline gives CDR1 SGHDT, CDR2 YYEEEE. CDR3 sequence: CASSLLQASYGYTF. Here the CDR3 DNA reads TGTGCCAGCAGCCTTCTCCAGGCGAGCTATGGCTACACCTTC.

The gene calls are TRBV7-9 and TRBJ2-5; D unclear. Trimming stripped 4 bases from V and 5 bases from J, with 17 bases between. This CDR3 contains 15 residues. Germline-derived CDR1 and CDR2 are SEHNR and FQNEAQ (reference sequence). CDR3 sequence reads: CASSYPIVARETQYF. Written as DNA, the CDR3 is TGTGCCAGCAGCTACCCCATTGTCGCCCGTGAGACCCAGTACTTC.

V gene TRBV19 combines with J gene TRBJ2-2; 11 bases align to TRBD2. The J segment lost 3 bases and the V segment lost 9 bases, leaving 15 bases of the junction unmatched. Germline V gives CDR1 LNHDA, CDR2 SQIVND (reference sequence). CDR3 length: 18 amino acids. CDR3 residues: CASLGGGLAGGYTGELFF. CDR3 nucleotide sequence: TGTGCCAGCCTTGGCGGGGGGCTAGCGGGAGGATACACCGGGGAGCTGTTTTTT.

This chain connects TRBV5-6 to TRBJ2-1; D is ambiguous. CDR3 size: 13 residues. Per germline, CDR1 SGHDT and CDR2 YYEEEE. Trimming shortened V by 2 bases and J by 9 bases, and 12 bases separated the two germline ends. In DNA form, the CDR3 reads TGTGCCAGCAGCTTCCCTGGGATTAGTGAGCAGTTCTTC. Protein: CASSFPGISEQFF.

The genes are TRBV27 and TRBJ2-7; the D is unclear. From germline, CDR1 is MNHEY and CDR2 SMNVEV (reference sequence). V lost 5 bases and J 3 bases, leaving 14 bases between the germline ends. There are 14 residues in the CDR3. The CDR3 reads CASSKRTRHYEQYF. The CDR3 bases are TGTGCCAGCAGTAAAAGAACCAGACACTACGAGCAGTACTTC.

Notes on this clone: Different DNA sequences within this sample yield the same CDR3. The V call is TRBV7-2, the J call TRBJ1-2, with D perhaps matching TRBD1 (6 bases). Trimming cost V 8 bases and J 5 bases, with 15 bases left between them. The germline CDR1 and CDR2 sequences are SGHTA and FQGNSA. The CDR3 totals 13 residues. The CDR3 coding sequence is TGTGCCAGCCAGGACAGAGCGGGGTATGGCTACACCTTC. It is translated as CASQDRAGYGYTF.

Many counts were recorded for this clone. J is TRBJ2-3 and V is TRBV29-1; 7 nucleotides align to TRBD1. Per germline, CDR1 SQVTM and CDR2 ANQGSEA. The CDR3 is made up of 13 amino acids. Trimming took 2 bases from V and 4 from J; bases not matched to a gene: 3. The CDR3, as DNA: TGCAGCGTTGAAAACAGGGGTGCAGATACGCAGTATTTT. This translates into CSVENRGADTQYF.

The V gene is TRBV7-9, the J gene TRBJ1-2; D is uncertain. V lost 6 bases to trimming and J lost 0 bases, with 17 bases between them. The CDR3 runs to 16 residues. CDR1 and CDR2 from the germline V gene are SEHNR and FQNEAQ (reference sequence). The CDR3 here is CASRSGASTPNYGYTF. The CDR3 DNA reads TGTGCCAGCAGATCCGGTGCATCTACTCCTAACTATGGCTACACCTTC.